This T cell receptor (beta chain) came from a study of PD-1 blockade in mismatch repair-deficient tumors. Produced via immunoSEQ multiplex PCR; TCRdb's table is partial and in-frame only. The data show about 39,000 clones, approximately 80% seen once. To note about this clone: The antigen is undetermined.

Between the trimmed V and J ends, which lost 4 bases and 4 bases, there was a span of 14 bases. This CDR3 is built from 14 residues. CDR1 is SGDLS, CDR2 YYNGEE, per germline. Study-wide results and limits: Tumor-resident clones, often undetectable pretreatment in blood, expanded then contracted after pembrolizumab.

Sequenced here: PBMCs, sampled around 40 weeks after starting pembrolizumab. The source is an adult with mismatch repair-deficient cancer. The genes are TRBV9 and TRBJ2-5; D not certain. CDR3 bases: TGTGCCAGCAGCCCTTACGGATCGGGAGAGACCCAGTACTTC. Translating it yields CASSPYGSGETQYF.